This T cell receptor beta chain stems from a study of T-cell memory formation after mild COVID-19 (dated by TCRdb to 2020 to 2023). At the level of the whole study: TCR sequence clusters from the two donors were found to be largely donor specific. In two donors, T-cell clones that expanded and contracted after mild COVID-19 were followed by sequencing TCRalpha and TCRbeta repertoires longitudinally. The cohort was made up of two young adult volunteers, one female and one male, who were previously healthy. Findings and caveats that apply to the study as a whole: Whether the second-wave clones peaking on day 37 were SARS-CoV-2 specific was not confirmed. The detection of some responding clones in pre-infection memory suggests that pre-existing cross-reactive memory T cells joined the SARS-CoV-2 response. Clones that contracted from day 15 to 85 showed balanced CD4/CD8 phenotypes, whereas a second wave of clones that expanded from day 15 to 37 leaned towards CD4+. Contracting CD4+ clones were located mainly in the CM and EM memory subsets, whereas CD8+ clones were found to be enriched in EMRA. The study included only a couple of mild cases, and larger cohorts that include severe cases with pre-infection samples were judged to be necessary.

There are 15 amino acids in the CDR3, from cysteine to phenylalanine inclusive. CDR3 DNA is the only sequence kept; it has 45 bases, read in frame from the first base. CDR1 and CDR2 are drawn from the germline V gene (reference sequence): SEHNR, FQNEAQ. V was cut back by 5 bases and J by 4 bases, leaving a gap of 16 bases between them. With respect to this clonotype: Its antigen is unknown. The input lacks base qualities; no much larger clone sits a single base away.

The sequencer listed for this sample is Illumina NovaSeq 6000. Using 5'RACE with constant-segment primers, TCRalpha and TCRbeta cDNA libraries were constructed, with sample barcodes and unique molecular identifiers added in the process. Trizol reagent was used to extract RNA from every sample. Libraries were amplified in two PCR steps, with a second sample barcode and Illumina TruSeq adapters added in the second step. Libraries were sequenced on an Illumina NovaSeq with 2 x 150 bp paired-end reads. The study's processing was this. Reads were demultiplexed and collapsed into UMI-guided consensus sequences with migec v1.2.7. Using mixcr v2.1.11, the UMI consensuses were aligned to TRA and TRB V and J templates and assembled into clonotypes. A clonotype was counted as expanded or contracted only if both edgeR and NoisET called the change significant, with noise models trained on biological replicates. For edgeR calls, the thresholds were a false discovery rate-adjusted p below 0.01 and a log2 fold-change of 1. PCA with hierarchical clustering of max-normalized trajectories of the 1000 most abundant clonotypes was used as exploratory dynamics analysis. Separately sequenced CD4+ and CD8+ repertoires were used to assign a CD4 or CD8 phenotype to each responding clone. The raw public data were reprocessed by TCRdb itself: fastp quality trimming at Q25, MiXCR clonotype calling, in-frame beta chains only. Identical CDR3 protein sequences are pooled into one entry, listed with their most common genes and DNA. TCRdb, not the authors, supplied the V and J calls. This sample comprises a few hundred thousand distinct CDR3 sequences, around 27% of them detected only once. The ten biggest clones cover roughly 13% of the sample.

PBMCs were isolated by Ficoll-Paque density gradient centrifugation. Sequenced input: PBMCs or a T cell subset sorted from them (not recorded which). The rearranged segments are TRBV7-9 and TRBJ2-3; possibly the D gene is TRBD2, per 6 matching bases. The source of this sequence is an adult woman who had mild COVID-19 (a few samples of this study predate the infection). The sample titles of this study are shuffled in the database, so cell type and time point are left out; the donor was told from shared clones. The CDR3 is CASSLSSGVPDTQYF. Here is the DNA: TGTGCCAGCAGCCTCTCTTCGGGAGTACCAGATACGCAGTATTTT.